Sequencing of this T cell receptor (beta chain) was carried out in a study of T cell repertoires in cytomegalovirus infection. Study-level background: It was the public TCR beta signatures that indicated both CMV infection and matching HLA type. Study outcomes and limitations: Carriers of CMV and the relevant HLA type were discriminated by public TCR beta frequency.

TCRdb independently ran MiXCR on the reads; one entry per CDR3 protein. The sample has roughly 200,000 distinct CDR3 sequences; about a sixth are singletons. This clonotype was counted a few times. The target antigen is unknown. The CDR3 runs 14 residues. The germline CDR1 and CDR2 sequences are SGHTA and FQGNSA. The sequenced sample consisted of CD8+ T cells from PBMCs. This clonotype originated in a human donor in good health (CMV status not recorded). Some clones in this sample may be carry-over from other donors' samples. The chain joins TRBV7-2 to TRBJ2-1, with D perhaps given as TRBD1 or TRBD2 (6 bases each). The CDR3 loop is CAIGGGDTYNEQFF. CDR3 DNA: TGTGCAATAGGAGGGGGTGACACCTACAATGAGCAGTTCTTC.